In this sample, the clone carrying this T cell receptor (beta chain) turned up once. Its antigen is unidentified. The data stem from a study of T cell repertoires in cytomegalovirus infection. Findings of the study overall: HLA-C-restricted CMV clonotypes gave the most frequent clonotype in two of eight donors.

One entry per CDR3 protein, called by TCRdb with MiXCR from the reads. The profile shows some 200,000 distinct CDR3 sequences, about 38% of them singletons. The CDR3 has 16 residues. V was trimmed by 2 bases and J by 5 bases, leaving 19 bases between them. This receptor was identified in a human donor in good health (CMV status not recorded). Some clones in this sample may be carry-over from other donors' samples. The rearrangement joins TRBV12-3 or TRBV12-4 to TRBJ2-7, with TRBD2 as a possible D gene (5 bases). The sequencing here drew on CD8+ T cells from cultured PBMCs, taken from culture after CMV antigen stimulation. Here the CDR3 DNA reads TGTGCCAGCAGTTTAACCGGGATGCTGAAACGGGACGAGCAGTACTTC. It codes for CASSLTGMLKRDEQYF.